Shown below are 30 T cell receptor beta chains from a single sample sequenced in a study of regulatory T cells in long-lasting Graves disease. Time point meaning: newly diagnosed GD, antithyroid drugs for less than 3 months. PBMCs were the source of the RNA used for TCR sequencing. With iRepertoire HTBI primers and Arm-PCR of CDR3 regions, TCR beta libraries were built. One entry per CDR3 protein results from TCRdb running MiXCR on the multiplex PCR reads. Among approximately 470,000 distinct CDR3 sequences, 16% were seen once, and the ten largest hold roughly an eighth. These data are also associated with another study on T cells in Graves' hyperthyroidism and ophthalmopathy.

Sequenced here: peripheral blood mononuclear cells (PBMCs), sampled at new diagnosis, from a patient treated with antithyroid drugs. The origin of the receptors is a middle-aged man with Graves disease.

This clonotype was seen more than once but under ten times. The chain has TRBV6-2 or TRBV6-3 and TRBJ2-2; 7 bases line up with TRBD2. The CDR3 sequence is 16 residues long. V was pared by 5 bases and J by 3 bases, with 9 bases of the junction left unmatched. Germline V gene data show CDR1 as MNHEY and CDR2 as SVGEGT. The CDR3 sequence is CASSALAGVYTGELFF. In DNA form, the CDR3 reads TGTGCCAGCAGTGCCCTGGCGGGAGTGTACACCGGGGAGCTGTTTTTT.

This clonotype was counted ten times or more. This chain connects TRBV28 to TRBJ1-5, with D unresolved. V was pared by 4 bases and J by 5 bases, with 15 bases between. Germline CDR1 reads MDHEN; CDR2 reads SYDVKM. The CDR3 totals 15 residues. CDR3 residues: CASSSLAGPDQPQHF. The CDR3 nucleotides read TGTGCCAGCAGTTCCTTAGCCGGGCCGGATCAGCCCCAGCATTTT.

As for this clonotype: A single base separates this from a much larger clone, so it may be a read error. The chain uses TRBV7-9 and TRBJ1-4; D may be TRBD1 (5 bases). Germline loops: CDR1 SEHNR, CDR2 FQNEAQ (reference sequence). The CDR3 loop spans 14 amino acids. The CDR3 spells CGSSLRDTNEKLFF. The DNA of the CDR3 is TGTGGCAGCAGCCTCAGGGATACTAATGAAAAACTGTTTTTT. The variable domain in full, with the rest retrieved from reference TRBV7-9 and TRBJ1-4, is DTGVSQNPRHKITKRGQNVTFRCDPISEHNRLYWYRQTLGQGPEFLTYFQNEAQLEKSRLLSDRFSAERPKGSFSTLEIQRTEQGDSAMYLCGSSLRDTNEKLFFGSGTQLSVL.

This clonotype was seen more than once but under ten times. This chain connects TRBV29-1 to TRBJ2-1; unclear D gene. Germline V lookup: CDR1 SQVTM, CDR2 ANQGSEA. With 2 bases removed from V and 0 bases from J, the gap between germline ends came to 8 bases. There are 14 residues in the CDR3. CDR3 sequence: CSVEFGTSYNEQFF. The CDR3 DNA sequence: TGCAGCGTTGAATTTGGAACCTCCTACAATGAGCAGTTCTTC.

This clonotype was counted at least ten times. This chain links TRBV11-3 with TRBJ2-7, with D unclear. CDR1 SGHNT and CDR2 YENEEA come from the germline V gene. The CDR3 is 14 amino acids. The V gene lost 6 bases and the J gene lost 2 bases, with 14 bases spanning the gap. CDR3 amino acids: CASRNTRNTYEQYF. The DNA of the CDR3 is TGTGCCAGCAGAAACACCAGGAATACCTACGAGCAGTACTTC.

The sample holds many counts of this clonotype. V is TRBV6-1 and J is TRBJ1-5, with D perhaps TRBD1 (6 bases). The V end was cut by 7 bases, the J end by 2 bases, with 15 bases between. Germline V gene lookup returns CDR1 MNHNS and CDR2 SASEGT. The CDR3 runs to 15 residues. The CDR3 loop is CASTYDRFGNQPQHF. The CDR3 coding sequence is TGTGCCAGCACCTATGACAGGTTTGGCAATCAGCCCCAGCATTTT.

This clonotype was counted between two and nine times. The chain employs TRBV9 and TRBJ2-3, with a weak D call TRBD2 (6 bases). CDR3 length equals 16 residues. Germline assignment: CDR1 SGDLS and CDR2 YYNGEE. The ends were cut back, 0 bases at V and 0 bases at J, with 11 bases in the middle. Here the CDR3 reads CASSVAPGSSTDTQYF. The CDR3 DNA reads TGTGCCAGCAGCGTAGCTCCCGGGAGCAGCACAGATACGCAGTATTTT.

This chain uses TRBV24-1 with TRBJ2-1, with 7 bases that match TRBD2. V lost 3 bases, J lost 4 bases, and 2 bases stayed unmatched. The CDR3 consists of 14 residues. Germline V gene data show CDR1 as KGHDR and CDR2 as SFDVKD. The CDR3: CATSDPSGYNEQFF. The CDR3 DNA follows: TGTGCCACCAGTGATCCTAGCGGTTACAATGAGCAGTTCTTC.

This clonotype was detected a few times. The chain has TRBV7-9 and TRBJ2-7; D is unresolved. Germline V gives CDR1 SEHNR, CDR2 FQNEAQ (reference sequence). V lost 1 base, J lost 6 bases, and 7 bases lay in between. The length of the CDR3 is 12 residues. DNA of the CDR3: TGTGCCAGCAGCTTAGGGAAAAGCGAGCAGTACTTC. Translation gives CASSLGKSEQYF.

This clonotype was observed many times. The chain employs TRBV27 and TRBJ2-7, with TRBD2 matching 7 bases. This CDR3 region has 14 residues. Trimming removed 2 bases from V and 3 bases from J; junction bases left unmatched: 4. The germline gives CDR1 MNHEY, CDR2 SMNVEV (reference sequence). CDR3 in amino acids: CASSLAGAFYEQYF. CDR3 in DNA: TGTGCCAGCAGTTTAGCGGGAGCTTTCTACGAGCAGTACTTC.

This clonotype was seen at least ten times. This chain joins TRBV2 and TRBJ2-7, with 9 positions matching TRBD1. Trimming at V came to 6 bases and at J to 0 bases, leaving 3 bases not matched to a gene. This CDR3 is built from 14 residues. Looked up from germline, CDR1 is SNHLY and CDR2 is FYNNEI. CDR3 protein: CASRLTGGSYEQYF. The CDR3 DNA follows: TGTGCCAGCAGATTGACAGGGGGCTCCTACGAGCAGTACTTC.

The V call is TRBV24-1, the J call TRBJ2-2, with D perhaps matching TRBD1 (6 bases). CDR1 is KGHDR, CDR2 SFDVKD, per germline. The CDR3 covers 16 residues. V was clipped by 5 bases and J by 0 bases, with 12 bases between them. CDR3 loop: CATSGLGQTNTGELFF. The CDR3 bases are TGTGCCACCAGTGGGCTCGGACAGACGAACACCGGGGAGCTGTTTTTT.

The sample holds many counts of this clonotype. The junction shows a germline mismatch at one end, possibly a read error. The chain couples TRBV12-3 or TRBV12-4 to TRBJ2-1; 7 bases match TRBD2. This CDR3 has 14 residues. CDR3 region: CASRLAGAANKQFF. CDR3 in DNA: TGTGCCAGCAGGTTAGCGGGTGCGGCTAATAAGCAGTTCTTC.

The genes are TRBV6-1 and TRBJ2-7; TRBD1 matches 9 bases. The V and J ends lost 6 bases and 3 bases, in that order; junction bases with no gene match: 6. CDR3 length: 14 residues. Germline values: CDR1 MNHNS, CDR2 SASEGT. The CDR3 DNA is TGTGCCAGCAGGGGACAGGGAAGGGACTACGAGCAGTACTTC. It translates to CASRGQGRDYEQYF.

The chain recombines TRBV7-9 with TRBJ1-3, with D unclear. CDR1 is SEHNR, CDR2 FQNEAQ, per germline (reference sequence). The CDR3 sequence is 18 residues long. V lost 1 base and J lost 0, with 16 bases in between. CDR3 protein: CASSLEAGPLTSGNTIYF. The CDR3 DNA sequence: TGTGCCAGCAGCTTAGAAGCCGGGCCGCTCACCTCTGGAAACACCATATATTTT.

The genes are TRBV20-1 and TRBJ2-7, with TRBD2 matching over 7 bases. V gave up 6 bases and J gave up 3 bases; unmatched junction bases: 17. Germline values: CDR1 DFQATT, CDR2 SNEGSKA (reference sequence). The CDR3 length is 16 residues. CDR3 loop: CSAKPNLASGIYEQYF. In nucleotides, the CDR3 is TGCAGTGCCAAACCCAATCTAGCTAGCGGAATCTACGAGCAGTACTTC.

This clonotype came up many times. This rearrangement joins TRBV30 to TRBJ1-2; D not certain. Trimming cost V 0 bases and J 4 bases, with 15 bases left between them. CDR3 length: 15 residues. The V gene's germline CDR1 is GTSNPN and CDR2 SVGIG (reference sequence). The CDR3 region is CAWSVRRLVGYGYTF. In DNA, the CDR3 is TGTGCCTGGAGTGTACGAAGGCTGGTGGGCTATGGCTACACCTTC.

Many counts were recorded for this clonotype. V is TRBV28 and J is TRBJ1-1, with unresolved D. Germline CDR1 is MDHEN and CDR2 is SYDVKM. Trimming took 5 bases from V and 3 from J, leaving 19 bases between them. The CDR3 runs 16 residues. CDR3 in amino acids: CASSRKAWIMDTEAFF. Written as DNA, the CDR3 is TGTGCCAGCAGTCGAAAGGCGTGGATCATGGACACTGAAGCTTTCTTT.

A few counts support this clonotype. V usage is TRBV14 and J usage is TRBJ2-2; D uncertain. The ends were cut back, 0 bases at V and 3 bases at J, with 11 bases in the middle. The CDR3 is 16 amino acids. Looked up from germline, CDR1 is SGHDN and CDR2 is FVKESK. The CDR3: CASSQEPGKYTGELFF. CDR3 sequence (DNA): TGTGCCAGCAGCCAAGAGCCAGGAAAGTACACCGGGGAGCTGTTTTTT.

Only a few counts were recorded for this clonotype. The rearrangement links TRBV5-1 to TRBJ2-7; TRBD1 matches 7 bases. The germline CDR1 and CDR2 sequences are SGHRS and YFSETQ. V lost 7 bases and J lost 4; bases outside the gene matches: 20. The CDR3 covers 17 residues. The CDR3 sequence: CASRPSRGTGTEYEQYF. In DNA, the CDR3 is TGCGCCAGCCGTCCAAGTAGAGGCACCGGGACAGAGTACGAGCAGTACTTC.

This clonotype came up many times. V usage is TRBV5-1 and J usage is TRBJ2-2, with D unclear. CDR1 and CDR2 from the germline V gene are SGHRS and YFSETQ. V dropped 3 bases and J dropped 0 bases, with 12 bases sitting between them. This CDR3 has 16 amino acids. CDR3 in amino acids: CASSSLVNANTGELFF. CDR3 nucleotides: TGCGCCAGCAGCTCTTTAGTCAACGCGAACACCGGGGAGCTGTTTTTT.

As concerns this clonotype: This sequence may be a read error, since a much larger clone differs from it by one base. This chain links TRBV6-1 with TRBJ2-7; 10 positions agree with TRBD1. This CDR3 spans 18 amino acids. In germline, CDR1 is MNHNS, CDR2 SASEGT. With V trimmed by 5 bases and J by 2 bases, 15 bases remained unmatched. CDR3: CASSRSPFRTGGAYEQYF. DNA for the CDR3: TGTGCCAGCAGTCGCTCGCCGTTCCGGACAGGGGGGGCCTACGAGCAGTACTTC.

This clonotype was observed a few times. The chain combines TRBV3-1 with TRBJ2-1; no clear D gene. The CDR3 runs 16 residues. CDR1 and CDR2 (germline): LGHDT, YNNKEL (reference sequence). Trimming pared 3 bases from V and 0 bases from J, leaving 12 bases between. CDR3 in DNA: TGTGCCAGCAGCCAGCCAGTGACACTCTCCTACAATGAGCAGTTCTTC. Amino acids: CASSQPVTLSYNEQFF.

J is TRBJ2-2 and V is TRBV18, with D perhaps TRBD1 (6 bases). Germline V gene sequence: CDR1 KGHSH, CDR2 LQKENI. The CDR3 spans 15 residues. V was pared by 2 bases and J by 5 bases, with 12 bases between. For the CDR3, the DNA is TGTGCCAGCTCACCAGTTACAGGGTCGACCGGGGAGCTGTTTTTT. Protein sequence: CASSPVTGSTGELFF.

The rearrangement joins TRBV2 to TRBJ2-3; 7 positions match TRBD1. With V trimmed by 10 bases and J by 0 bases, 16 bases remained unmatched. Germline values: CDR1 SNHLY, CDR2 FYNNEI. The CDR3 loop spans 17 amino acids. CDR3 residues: CAILFRDSGYSTDTQYF. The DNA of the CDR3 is TGTGCCATCTTATTCCGGGACAGTGGATATAGCACAGATACGCAGTATTTT. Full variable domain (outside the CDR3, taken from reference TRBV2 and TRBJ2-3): EPEVTQTPSHQVTQMGQEVILRCVPISNHLYFYWYRQILGQKVEFLVSFYNNEISEKSEIFDDQFSVERPDGSNFTLKIRSTKLEDSAMYFCAILFRDSGYSTDTQYFGPGTRLTVL.

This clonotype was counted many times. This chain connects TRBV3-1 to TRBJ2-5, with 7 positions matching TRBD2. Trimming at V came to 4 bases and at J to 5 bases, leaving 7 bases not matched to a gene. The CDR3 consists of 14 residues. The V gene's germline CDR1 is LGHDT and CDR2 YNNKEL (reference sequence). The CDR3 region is CASSLAGVDETQYF. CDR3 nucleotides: TGTGCCAGCAGCCTGGCGGGAGTAGACGAGACCCAGTACTTC.

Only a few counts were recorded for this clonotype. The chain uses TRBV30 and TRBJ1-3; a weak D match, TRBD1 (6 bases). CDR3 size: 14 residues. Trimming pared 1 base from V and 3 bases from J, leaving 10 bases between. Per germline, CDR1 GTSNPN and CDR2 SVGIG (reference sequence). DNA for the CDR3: TGTGCCTGGAGTGCCCTAGGGGGTGGAAACACCATATATTTT. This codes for CAWSALGGGNTIYF.

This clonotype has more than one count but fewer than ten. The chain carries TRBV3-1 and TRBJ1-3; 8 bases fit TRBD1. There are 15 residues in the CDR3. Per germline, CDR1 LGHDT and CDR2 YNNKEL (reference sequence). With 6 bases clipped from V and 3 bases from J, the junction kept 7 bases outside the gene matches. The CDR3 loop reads CASRNQGASGNTIYF. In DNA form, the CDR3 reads TGTGCCAGCAGAAATCAGGGGGCAAGTGGAAACACCATATATTTT.

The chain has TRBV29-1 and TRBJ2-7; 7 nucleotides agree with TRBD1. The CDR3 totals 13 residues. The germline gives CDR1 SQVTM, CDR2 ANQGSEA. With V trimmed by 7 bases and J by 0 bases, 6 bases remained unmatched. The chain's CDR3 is CSGAGDSSYEQYF. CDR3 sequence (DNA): TGCAGCGGAGCAGGGGACAGCTCCTACGAGCAGTACTTC.

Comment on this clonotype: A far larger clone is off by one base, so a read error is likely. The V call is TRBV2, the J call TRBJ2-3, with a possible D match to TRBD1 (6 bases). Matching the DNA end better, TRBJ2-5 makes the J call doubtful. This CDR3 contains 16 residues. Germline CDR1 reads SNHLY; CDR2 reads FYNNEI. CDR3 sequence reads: CASRNWGQGGIEAQYF. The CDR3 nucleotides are TGTGCCAGCAGGAACTGGGGGCAGGGTGGTATAGAGGCCCAGTACTTC.